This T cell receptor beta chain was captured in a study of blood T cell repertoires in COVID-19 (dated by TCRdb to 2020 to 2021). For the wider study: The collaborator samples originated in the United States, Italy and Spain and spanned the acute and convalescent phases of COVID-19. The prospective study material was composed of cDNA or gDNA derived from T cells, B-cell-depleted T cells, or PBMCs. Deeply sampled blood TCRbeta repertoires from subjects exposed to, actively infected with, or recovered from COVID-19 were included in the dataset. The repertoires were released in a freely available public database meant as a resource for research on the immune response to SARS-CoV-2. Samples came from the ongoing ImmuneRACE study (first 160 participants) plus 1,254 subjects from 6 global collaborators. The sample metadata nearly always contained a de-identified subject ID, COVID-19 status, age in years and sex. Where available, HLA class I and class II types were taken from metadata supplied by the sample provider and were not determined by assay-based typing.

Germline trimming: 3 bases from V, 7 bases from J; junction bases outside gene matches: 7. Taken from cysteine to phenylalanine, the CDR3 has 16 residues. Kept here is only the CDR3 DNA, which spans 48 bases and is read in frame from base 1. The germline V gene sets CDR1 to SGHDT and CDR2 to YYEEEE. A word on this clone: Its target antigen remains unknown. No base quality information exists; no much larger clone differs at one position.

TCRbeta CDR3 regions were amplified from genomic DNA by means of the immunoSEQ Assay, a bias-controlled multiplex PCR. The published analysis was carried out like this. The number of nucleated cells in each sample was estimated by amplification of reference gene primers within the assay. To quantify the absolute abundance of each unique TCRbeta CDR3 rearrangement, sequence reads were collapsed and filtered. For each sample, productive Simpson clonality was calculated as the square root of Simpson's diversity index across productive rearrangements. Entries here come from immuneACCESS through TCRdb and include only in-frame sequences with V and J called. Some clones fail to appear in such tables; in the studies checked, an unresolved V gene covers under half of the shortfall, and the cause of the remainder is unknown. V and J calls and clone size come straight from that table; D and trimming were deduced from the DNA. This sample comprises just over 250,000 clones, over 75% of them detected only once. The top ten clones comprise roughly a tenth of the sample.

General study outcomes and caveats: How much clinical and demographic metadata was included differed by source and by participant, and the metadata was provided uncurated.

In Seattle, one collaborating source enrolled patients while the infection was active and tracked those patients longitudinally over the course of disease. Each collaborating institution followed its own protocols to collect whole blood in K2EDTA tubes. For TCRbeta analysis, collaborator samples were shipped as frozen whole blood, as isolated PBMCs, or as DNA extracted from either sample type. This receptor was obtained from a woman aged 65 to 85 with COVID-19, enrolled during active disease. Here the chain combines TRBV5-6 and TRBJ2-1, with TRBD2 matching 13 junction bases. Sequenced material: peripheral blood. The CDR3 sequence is CASSSGLAGEGNEQFF. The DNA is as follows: TGTGCCAGCAGCTCCGGACTAGCGGGAGAAGGGAATGAGCAGTTCTTC.